This TCR beta chain was recorded in a study of blood T cell repertoires in COVID-19. Study-level information: Both acute and convalescent COVID-19 samples were obtained from the United States, Italy and Spain.

Germline V gene sequence: CDR1 LGHNA, CDR2 YNFKEQ. The CDR3 extends over 17 amino acids. The V and J ends lost 4 bases and 8 bases, in that order; junction bases with no gene match: 19. Measured with immunoSEQ multiplex PCR; TCRdb has only the in-frame clones, and not every one. The table lists 190,000 or so clones, around 87% of them singletons. This sequence was found in a man in his forties or fifties with active or convalescent COVID-19. The material sequenced was peripheral blood. This chain joins TRBV4-2 and TRBJ1-2; 7 bases are a match to TRBD1. CDR3 nucleotide sequence: TGTGCCAGCAGCCTCTCCGGGGCGGGCAGGGGGAGTCAGGGCTACACCTTC. It specifies CASSLSGAGRGSQGYTF.